The rows below give T cell receptor beta chains drawn from one sample of a study of OX40 agonist ivuxolimab in advanced cancers. The protocol was immunoSEQ multiplex PCR, while the TCRdb copy is restricted to in-frame clones and leaves out a portion. This sample has tens of thousands of clones, with 70% to 90% found just once. The starting material was CD4+ or CD8+ T cells sorted from blood, obtained in a trial of the OX40 agonist ivuxolimab. The receptors derive from an adult with an advanced solid tumor such as melanoma, head and neck, liver or kidney cancer. Each CDR3 is given with its conserved first and last residue. A D gene is named only where the DNA matches it firmly. Size values are once, few and many counts, or a class for expanded clones, and some rows have none.

CASSPDGRYNQPQHF | TGTGCCAGCAGCCCAGACGGCCGGTATAATCAGCCCCAGCATTTT | TRBJ1-5 | NA | TRBV9 | NA
CASSPRGWGSNNEQFF | TGTGCCAGCAGCCCAAGGGGATGGGGGTCTAACAATGAGCAGTTCTTC | TRBJ2-1 | NA | TRBV11-3 | NA
CASSYSGTGYTGELFF | TGTGCCAGCAGTTACTCCGGGACAGGGTACACCGGGGAGCTGTTTTTT | TRBJ2-2 | TRBD1 | TRBV6-5 | NA
CASSSGTSGDTQYF | TGTGCCAGCAGCTCCGGGACTAGCGGCGATACGCAGTATTTT | TRBJ2-3 | TRBD2 | TRBV7-2 | NA
CATSRVIRDRADHEQFF | TGTGCCACCAGCAGAGTTATCCGGGACAGGGCCGACCATGAGCAGTTCTTC | TRBJ2-1 | TRBD1 | TRBV15 | NA
CASSWGGLGRNTETFF | TGTGCCAGCAGTTGGGGAGGGCTCGGTAGGAACACTGAAACTTTCTTT | TRBJ1-1 | NA | TRBV28 | NA
CASSWLNTEAFF | TGTGCCAGCAGTTGGCTGAACACTGAAGCTTTCTTT | TRBJ1-1 | NA | TRBV28 | NA
CATSRVGMNTEAFF | TGTGCCACCAGCAGAGTAGGGATGAACACTGAAGCTTTCTTT | TRBJ1-1 | NA | TRBV15 | NA
CASSLSGSPIPDTQYF | TGTGCCAGCAGCTTAAGCGGGTCACCCATCCCAGATACGCAGTATTTT | TRBJ2-3 | NA | TRBV7-2 | NA
CASSSLSVTEAFF | TGTGCCAGCAGCTCCTTGAGTGTCACTGAAGCTTTCTTT | TRBJ1-1 | NA | TRBV5-4 | NA
CASSLDRRQTNYGYTF | TGTGCCAGCAGCTTAGATCGGAGACAGACTAACTATGGCTACACCTTC | TRBJ1-2 | NA | TRBV11-2 | NA
CASSIDSYNEQFF | TGTGCCAGCAGCATAGACAGTTACAATGAGCAGTTCTTC | TRBJ2-1 | NA | TRBV7-6 | once
CASSLGRVQGRNEQFF | TGCGCCAGCAGCCTCGGACGAGTACAGGGTAGGAATGAGCAGTTCTTC | TRBJ2-1 | NA | TRBV4-3 | once
CASSSALHTEAFF | TGTGCCAGCAGTTCAGCCTTGCACACTGAAGCTTTCTTT | TRBJ1-1 | NA | TRBV7-3 | NA
CASSQDLAGIGTNEKLFF | TGCGCCAGCAGCCAAGACTTAGCAGGCATCGGCACTAATGAAAAACTGTTTTTT | TRBJ1-4 | NA | TRBV4-1 | NA
CASSLIRLNTEAFF | TGTGCCAGCAGCCTGATCAGGCTGAACACTGAAGCTTTCTTT | TRBJ1-1 | NA | TRBV28 | NA
CASSVLAVSTDTQYF | TGTGCCAGCAGCGTTCTAGCGGTCTCCACAGATACGCAGTATTTT | TRBJ2-3 | TRBD2 | TRBV9 | NA
CASSQERAGKFYNEQFF | TGCGCCAGCAGCCAAGAGAGGGCGGGGAAGTTTTACAATGAGCAGTTCTTC | TRBJ2-1 | NA | TRBV4-3 | NA
CASSRSGTHSTDTQYF | TGTGCCAGTAGCCGTAGCGGGACCCATAGCACAGATACGCAGTATTTT | TRBJ2-3 | TRBD2 | TRBV19 | NA
CASSEADRVNEQFF | TGTGCCAGCAGTGAAGCGGACAGGGTCAATGAGCAGTTCTTC | TRBJ2-1 | TRBD1 | TRBV2 | NA
CASSLTGTGLNEQFF | TGTGCCAGCAGTCTTACCGGGACAGGGTTGAATGAGCAGTTCTTC | TRBJ2-1 | TRBD1 | TRBV9 | NA
CASSQFTGGTYEQYF | TGCGCCAGCAGCCAATTTACAGGGGGCACCTACGAGCAGTACTTC | TRBJ2-7 | TRBD1 | TRBV4-1 | NA
CASGFRGASHEQYF | TGTGCTAGTGGTTTTCGGGGGGCGTCCCACGAGCAGTACTTC | TRBJ2-7 | NA | TRBV12-5 | NA
CASSFGQGNQPQHF | TGTGCCAGCAGTTTCGGACAGGGCAATCAGCCCCAGCATTTT | TRBJ1-5 | TRBD1 | TRBV28 | medium-sized
CASTGLYGYTF | TGTGCCAGCACCGGCCTCTATGGCTACACCTTC | TRBJ1-2 | NA | TRBV28 | few
CASSLAQGARTEAFF | TGTGCCAGCAGTTTGGCGCAGGGGGCGCGTACTGAAGCTTTCTTT | TRBJ1-1 | TRBD1 | TRBV28 | NA
CASSPRQGPSSQHF | TGTGCCAGCAGCCCGAGACAGGGGCCTTCCTCCCAGCATTTT | TRBJ1-5 | TRBD1 | TRBV28 | NA
CASSETGATTEAFF | TGTGCCAGCAGTGAGACAGGGGCAACGACTGAAGCTTTCTTT | TRBJ1-1 | TRBD1 | TRBV14 | NA
CASSAQVPEAFF | TGCGCCAGCAGTGCACAGGTTCCGGAAGCTTTCTTT | TRBJ1-1 | NA | TRBV10-2 | NA
CASSLVGQTISGANVLTF | TGCGCCAGCAGCCTGGTCGGACAGACCATCTCTGGGGCCAACGTCCTGACTTTC | TRBJ2-6 | NA | TRBV4-3 | NA
CASSIVLGEQYF | TGTGCCAGTAGTATAGTTCTGGGGGAGCAGTACTTC | TRBJ2-7 | NA | TRBV19 | NA
CASSQELGGPEETQYF | TGCGCCAGCAGCCAAGAGCTCGGGGGGCCAGAAGAGACCCAGTACTTC | TRBJ2-5 | NA | TRBV4-3 | NA
CASSFGGELFF | TGTGCCAGCAGCTTCGGGGGGGAGCTGTTTTTT | TRBJ2-2 | NA | TRBV5-6 | NA
CASSLRPRSGANVLTF | TGTGCCAGCAGCTTACGACCCCGCTCTGGGGCCAACGTCCTGACTTTC | TRBJ2-6 | NA | TRBV5-4 | NA
CASSVPWQANYGYTF | TGTGCCAGCAGCGTACCCTGGCAGGCTAACTATGGCTACACCTTC | TRBJ1-2 | NA | TRBV5-6 | NA
CASSALPSQETQYF | TGTGCCAGTAGTGCCCTACCATCCCAAGAGACCCAGTACTTC | TRBJ2-5 | NA | TRBV19 | NA
CASSEALANEQFF | TGTGCCAGCAGTGAGGCTCTAGCCAATGAGCAGTTCTTC | TRBJ2-1 | NA | TRBV7-9 | NA
CASSLIASGSSGANVLTF | TGTGCCAGCAGCTTGATAGCCAGCGGGTCGTCTGGGGCCAACGTCCTGACTTTC | TRBJ2-6 | NA | TRBV7-6 | NA
CASSVGTDTGELFF | TGTGCCAGCAGTGTCGGGACAGACACCGGGGAGCTGTTTTTT | TRBJ2-2 | TRBD1 | TRBV27 | NA
CSARAPGGYTF | TGCAGTGCTAGAGCCCCAGGCGGCTACACCTTC | TRBJ1-2 | NA | TRBV20-1 | NA
CASSLDRSQPQHF | TGCGCCAGCAGCCTGGACAGGTCTCAGCCCCAGCATTTT | TRBJ1-5 | TRBD1 | TRBV4-3 | NA
CASSSPPNTQYF | TGTGCCAGCAGCTCCCCTCCCAATACGCAGTATTTT | TRBJ2-3 | NA | TRBV5-4 | NA
CASGAGGYQETQYF | TGTGCCAGCGGGGCGGGGGGATACCAAGAGACCCAGTACTTC | TRBJ2-5 | TRBD2 | TRBV6-5 | NA
CATSSGQPSYSYEQYF | TGTGCCACCAGTTCGGGACAGCCGAGCTACTCCTACGAGCAGTACTTC | TRBJ2-7 | TRBD1 | TRBV15 | NA
CASSEIGTYSLAGDEQFF | TGTGCCAGCAGTGAGATCGGGACCTACAGTCTAGCGGGGGACGAGCAGTTCTTC | TRBJ2-1 | TRBD2 | TRBV6-1 | NA